This T cell receptor beta chain was retrieved from a study of cytomegalovirus exposure and HLA in healthy donors. On the study more broadly: The platform used for the approximately 120 validation repertoires matched that of the 650 to 750 first-cohort repertoires, a later analysis reported.

The germline V gene encodes CDR1 DFQATT and CDR2 SNEGSKA (reference sequence). The CDR3 has 11 amino acids. The trim removed 3 bases at V and 7 bases at J, leaving 3 bases unmatched. Measured with immunoSEQ multiplex PCR; TCRdb has only the in-frame clones, and not every one. The sample contains 97,000 or so clones, about 83% of which appear only once. The genes are TRBV20-1 and TRBJ2-7; 7 bases map to TRBD1. The TCR was taken from a woman aged 30 to 39 in good health and CMV-seronegative. Material for sequencing was PBMCs. CDR3 in amino acids: CSASPRGEQYF. For the CDR3, the DNA is TGCAGTGCTAGTCCCAGGGGGGAGCAGTACTTC.